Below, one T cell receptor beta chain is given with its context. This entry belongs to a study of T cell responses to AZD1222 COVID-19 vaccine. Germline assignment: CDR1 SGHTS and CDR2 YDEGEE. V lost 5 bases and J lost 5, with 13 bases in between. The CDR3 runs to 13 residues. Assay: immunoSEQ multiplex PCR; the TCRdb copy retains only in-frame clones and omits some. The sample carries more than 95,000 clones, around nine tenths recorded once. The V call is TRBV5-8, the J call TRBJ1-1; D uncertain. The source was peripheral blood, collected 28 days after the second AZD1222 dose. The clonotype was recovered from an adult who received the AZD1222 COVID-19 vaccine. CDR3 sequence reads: CASRFSRWTEAFF. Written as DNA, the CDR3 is TGTGCCAGCAGATTTTCCCGATGGACTGAAGCTTTCTTT. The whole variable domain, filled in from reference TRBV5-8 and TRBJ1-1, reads EAGVTQSPTHLIKTRGQQATLRCSPISGHTSVYWYQQALGLGLQFLLWYDEGEERNRGNFPPRFSGRQFPNYSSELNVNALELEDSALYLCASRFSRWTEAFFGQGTRLTVV.